This is a list of T cell receptor beta chains from one sample in a study of beta chain features in type 1 diabetes. Only in-frame clones appear in the TCRdb table, and some are missing; sequencing was by immunoSEQ multiplex PCR. The sample lists 45,000 to 65,000 clones, under 60% occurring once. The sequencing sample was made of Tregs from blood. All receptors come from a woman in her thirties or forties with type 1 diabetes. Each CDR3 is given without its conserved first and last residue. A D gene is named only where the DNA matches it firmly.

V,J,D,CDR3
TRBV5-1,TRBJ1-3,.,ASSLAEASGNTIY
TRBV5-1,TRBJ1-1,.,ASRGRGAGNTKAF
TRBV4-2,TRBJ1-1,.,ASSQDSGYTEAF
TRBV7-2,TRBJ2-7,.,ASSLEVRAYEQY
TRBV4-3,TRBJ1-2,.,ASSQDGFSGGYT
TRBV5-8,TRBJ1-2,.,ASSQGSLRAGYT
TRBV9,TRBJ2-1,TRBD2,ASSVGTGALAGVTYNEQF
TRBV5-1,TRBJ1-4,TRBD1,ASSSGTGDEKLF
TRBV5-4,TRBJ2-1,.,ASSPGGAKSVNEQF
TRBV28,TRBJ2-7,TRBD2,ASSFLAGSYEQY
TRBV7-9,TRBJ1-2,.,ASSHQTQSRVWNYGYT
TRBV30,TRBJ2-7,.,AWSVPGDPYEQY
TRBV7-2,TRBJ2-7,TRBD2,ASSLYGGGVYEQY
TRBV6-5,TRBJ2-5,.,ASRGLLQETQY
TRBV4-2,TRBJ1-5,TRBD1,ASSKGEGQGDQPQH
TRBV5-6,TRBJ1-2,TRBD1,ASTRQGGYGYT
TRBV5-4,TRBJ1-4,.,ASSNTGSEKLF
TRBV7-9,TRBJ1-1,TRBD1,ASDRGNTEAF
TRBV19,TRBJ2-2,.,ASSIGAVQGNTGELF
TRBV7-8,TRBJ2-1,TRBD2,ASSSPGLAFSEQF
TRBV6-5,TRBJ2-5,.,ASSGRVQETQY
TRBV30,TRBJ2-5,TRBD2,AWSVAGGGGETQY
TRBV5-4,TRBJ1-5,.,ASSQGPHGSRANQPQH
TRBV2,TRBJ2-2,TRBD1,ASAGQGGTGELF
TRBV5-4,TRBJ2-2,TRBD2,ASSGLAGEGELF
TRBV7-2,TRBJ1-3,.,ASSPRQGNTIY
TRBV20-1,TRBJ1-1,.,SAPGNTEAF
TRBV5-4,TRBJ2-3,TRBD2,ASRVAGGTDTQY
TRBV6-6,TRBJ2-7,.,ASSFTGSEQY
TRBV7-2,TRBJ2-1,.,ASSVSGGSYNEQF
TRBV7-9,TRBJ2-7,TRBD1,ASSLATGVIGEQY
TRBV18,TRBJ1-2,TRBD1,ASSLATGDYGYT
TRBV5-1,TRBJ2-5,TRBD2,ASCSTSGQETQY
TRBV7-2,TRBJ2-7,TRBD2,ASSLGLAGAHEQY
TRBV7-3,TRBJ1-2,.,ASSLTAGDFDYGYT
TRBV5-1,TRBJ2-1,.,ASSYIRGEGDEQF
TRBV28,TRBJ1-1,TRBD1,ASSLTGTGSTEAF
TRBV11-1,TRBJ2-3,.,ASSLSGTQY
TRBV20-1,TRBJ1-2,TRBD1,SASGQRLN
TRBV7-9,TRBJ2-3,.,ASSLNLGDTQY
TRBV7-9,TRBJ1-1,.,ASSPRTANTEAF
TRBV7-3,TRBJ1-1,.,ASSLDRGSEAF
TRBV7-2,TRBJ2-2,TRBD1,ASSPQGTGGFGGELF
TRBV7-2,TRBJ1-5,.,ASSLDFDQPQH
TRBV6-6,TRBJ1-1,.,ASTRGSNTEAF
TRBV6-5,TRBJ1-2,.,ASSRRGAGVYGYT
TRBV19,TRBJ1-1,.,ASSINTGGTEAF
TRBV7-9,TRBJ2-5,.,ASSPAGETQY
TRBV20-1,TRBJ2-5,.,SAPKRETQY
TRBV11-1,TRBJ2-6,.,ASSLGGSSGANVLT
TRBV28,TRBJ2-3,.,ASRSDRLSQY
TRBV5-1,TRBJ1-1,.,ASSLMSGPPGGTEAF
TRBV14,TRBJ2-7,.,ASSQGHDPIYEQY
TRBV5-1,TRBJ1-2,.,ASSLNRDGRYT